This T cell receptor (beta chain) was observed in a study of blood T cell repertoires in COVID-19. Study in general: Acute-phase and convalescent COVID-19 samples originated in the United States, Italy and Spain.

The CDR3 has 14 residues. Germline V CDR1 and CDR2: GTSNPN, SVGIG (reference sequence). V was cut by 3 bases and J by 4 bases, with 13 bases left in between. Assay used: immunoSEQ multiplex PCR; TCRdb lists only in-frame clones, some missing. The sample records around 71,000 clones, about 80% being singletons. The sample was peripheral blood. The gene calls are TRBV30 and TRBJ1-3; no clear D gene. The clonotype was recovered from a man between 65 and 85 years old with acute or convalescent COVID-19. The DNA for the CDR3 is TGTGCCTGGAGCCCCAGGTCGCGCGGAAACACCATATATTTT. Encoded protein: CAWSPRSRGNTIYF.